Below, 30 T cell receptor beta chains from the same sample are listed, as sequenced in a study of follicular helper T cells after annual influenza vaccination. Method: immunoSEQ multiplex PCR; TCRdb's copy keeps in-frame clones and lacks some. The sample lists some 9,800 clones; over 65% were seen once. Time point in this sample: 2015-2016 season, 7 days after influenza vaccination. The sample consisted of CXCR5- memory CD4+ T cells sorted from blood, taken 7 days after influenza vaccination. These receptors were obtained from an adult who received the influenza vaccine.

The CDR3: CASSLTLGSLNTEAFF. DNA for the CDR3: TGTGCCAGCAGCTTAACGCTCGGCTCGCTGAACACTGAAGCTTTCTTT. This chain connects TRBV7-6 to TRBJ1-1; D uncertain. The length of the CDR3 is 16 residues. Per the germline V gene, CDR1 is SGHVS and CDR2 is FNYEAQ. Trimming shortened V by 2 bases and J by 0 bases, and 13 bases separated the two germline ends.

V is TRBV27 and J is TRBJ2-3; 9 bases are a match to TRBD1. After removal of 4 bases from V and 6 bases from J, the junction contained 11 bases not matched to a gene. The CDR3 covers 16 residues. The germline V gene encodes CDR1 MNHEY and CDR2 SMNVEV (reference sequence). In nucleotides, the CDR3 is TGTGCCAGCAGTTCCCCCTCTCGGACAGGGGTGGATACGCAGTATTTT. It translates to CASSSPSRTGVDTQYF.

The chain couples TRBV28 to TRBJ1-5, with 7 bases matching TRBD1. The CDR3 spans 16 residues. Trimming took 10 bases from V and 1 from J; bases not matched to a gene: 13. Germline CDR1 MDHEN, CDR2 SYDVKM. CDR3 coding DNA: TGTGCCATCAAGATGTCCCGGGACAGAAGCAATCAGCCCCAGCATTTT. The encoded protein is CAIKMSRDRSNQPQHF.

The genes are TRBV19 and TRBJ1-6; D not certain. V was shortened by 6 bases and J by 0 bases, with 12 bases between the two germline ends. The CDR3 has 16 residues. From germline, CDR1 is LNHDA and CDR2 SQIVND (reference sequence). The CDR3 DNA is TGTGCCAGTAGACGGGCCGGGAGCTCCTATAATTCACCCCTCCACTTT. Amino acids: CASRRAGSSYNSPLHF. The full variable domain, with the rest looked up from reference TRBV19 and TRBJ1-6, is DGGITQSPKYLFRKEGQNVTLSCEQNLNHDAMYWYRQDPGQGLRLIYYSQIVNDFQKGDIAEGYSVSREKKESFPLTVTSAQKNPTAFYLCASRRAGSSYNSPLHFGNGTRLTVT.

The chain uses TRBV7-2 and TRBJ2-3, with D maybe TRBD1 (6 bases). The germline CDR1 and CDR2 sequences are SGHTA and FQGNSA. V lost 1 base and J 3 bases, leaving 11 bases between the germline ends. The CDR3 sequence is 15 residues long. The CDR3 DNA follows: TGTGCCAGCAGCTTAGATACAGGGTATACAGATACGCAGTATTTT. Amino acid sequence: CASSLDTGYTDTQYF.

V and J are TRBV4-3 and TRBJ2-5; D assignment may be TRBD1 or TRBD2 (6 bases each). The CDR3 runs 15 residues. The V and J ends lost 0 bases and 4 bases respectively, with 12 bases between them. CDR1 is LGHNA and CDR2 is YSLEER in the germline V gene. The DNA for the CDR3 is TGCGCCAGCAGCCAAGATCTGGGGGGCCCAGAGACCCAGTACTTC. This gives the protein CASSQDLGGPETQYF.

This clone turned up a few times. The chain is built from TRBV7-8 and TRBJ1-6, with D unresolved. The V end was cut by 5 bases, the J end by 1 base, with 15 bases between. The CDR3 consists of 17 residues. Germline V CDR1 and CDR2: SGHVS, FQNEAQ. CDR3 sequence: CASSRPRVGSYNSPLHF. As DNA, the CDR3 is TGTGCCAGCAGCAGGCCCCGGGTCGGGTCCTATAATTCACCCCTCCACTTT. Full variable domain (missing parts from reference TRBV7-8 and TRBJ1-6): GAGVSQSPRYKVAKRGQDVALRCDPISGHVSLFWYQQALGQGPEFLTYFQNEAQLDKSGLPSDRFFAERPEGSVSTLKIQRTQQEDSAVYLCASSRPRVGSYNSPLHFGNGTRLTVT.

The chain recombines TRBV13 with TRBJ1-2; the D is unclear. Germline loops: CDR1 PRHDT, CDR2 FYEKMQ (reference sequence). Trimming shortened V by 2 bases and J by 4 bases, and 14 bases separated the two germline ends. The CDR3 is 15 residues long. The CDR3 protein is CASSLISTDGYGYTF. DNA of the CDR3: TGTGCCAGCAGCTTAATAAGCACGGACGGCTATGGCTACACCTTC.

This clone was seen only a few times. The chain has TRBV19 and TRBJ2-1; weak D call: TRBD2 (6 bases). CDR1 is LNHDA and CDR2 is SQIVND in the germline V gene (reference sequence). V was pared by 6 bases and J by 10 bases, with 16 bases between. The CDR3 is 13 residues long. The DNA of the CDR3 is TGTGCCAGTAGGCCGGACTATATGAGCGAGCAGTTCTTC. Translated, it gives CASRPDYMSEQFF.

The CDR3 reads CASSYSTASANYGYTF. In DNA form, the CDR3 reads TGTGCCAGCAGTTACTCGACAGCCAGCGCTAACTATGGCTACACCTTC. The chain couples TRBV6-5 to TRBJ1-2, with D possibly matching TRBD1 (5 bases). This CDR3 spans 16 amino acids. CDR1 is MNHEY and CDR2 is SVGAGI in the germline V gene. The V end was cut by 0 bases, the J end by 0 bases, with 11 bases between.

V usage is TRBV6-5 and J usage is TRBJ2-7; a possible D gene is TRBD1 (5 bases). CDR3 length equals 14 residues. Trimming took 2 bases from V and 0 from J, leaving 8 bases between them. Germline V gives CDR1 MNHEY, CDR2 SVGAGI. The CDR3 sequence: CASSYGRDSYEQYF. The CDR3, as DNA: TGTGCCAGCAGTTACGGCAGGGACTCCTACGAGCAGTACTTC.

The chain employs TRBV6-1 and TRBJ1-6; D remains unclear. Trimming pared 4 bases from V and 7 bases from J, leaving 8 bases between. The CDR3 is 13 residues long. Per germline, CDR1 MNHNS and CDR2 SASEGT. This CDR3 reads CASSGQENSPLHF. DNA for the CDR3: TGTGCCAGCAGTGGGCAGGAGAATTCACCCCTCCACTTT.

This rearrangement joins TRBV11-2 to TRBJ2-7; maybe TRBD2 (6 bases). There are 15 residues in the CDR3. Trimming removed 2 bases from V and 2 bases from J, with 13 bases in between. Germline CDR1 is SGHAT and CDR2 is FQNNGV. The CDR3 region has the DNA TGTGCCAGCAGCTTATTGGCAGCGGGTCCCTACGAGCAGTACTTC. As protein: CASSLLAAGPYEQYF.

V and J are TRBV5-1 and TRBJ1-2, with D maybe TRBD1 (5 bases). The CDR3 contains 13 residues. Trimming cost V 7 bases and J 0 bases, with 10 bases left between them. Germline CDR1 SGHRS, CDR2 YFSETQ. CDR3 region: CASSQGPNYGYTF. CDR3 bases: TGCGCCAGCTCCCAGGGCCCTAACTATGGCTACACCTTC.

The chain has TRBV2 and TRBJ1-2; D uncertain. The germline V and J ends were trimmed by 5 bases and 9 bases, with 10 bases remaining between them. The CDR3 covers 11 residues. Germline CDR1 reads SNHLY; CDR2 reads FYNNEI. The CDR3 DNA follows: TGTGCCAGCAGTAATTTTGGGAGCTACACCTTC. Translated, it gives CASSNFGSYTF.

This clone showed up just a few times. CDR3 amino acids: CASSLQDQPQHF. CDR3 coding DNA: TGTGCCAGCAGTCTACAGGATCAGCCCCAGCATTTT. The rearrangement links TRBV2 to TRBJ1-5; D is possibly TRBD1 (5 bases). From germline, CDR1 is SNHLY and CDR2 FYNNEI. With 5 bases removed from V and 5 bases from J, the gap between germline ends came to 7 bases. The CDR3 spans 12 residues.

The count of this clone is one. The V call is TRBV7-2, the J call TRBJ2-3, with 9 bases identical to TRBD2. CDR1 is SGHTA and CDR2 is FQGNSA in the germline V gene. V lost 0 bases, J lost 1 base, and 8 bases stayed unmatched. This CDR3 is 18 amino acids long. The DNA of the CDR3 is TGTGCCAGCAGCTTAGCGGGGACACGGACTAGCGGCACAGATACGCAGTATTTT. Its translation is CASSLAGTRTSGTDTQYF.

V gene TRBV7-8 combines with J gene TRBJ1-2; D ambiguous. This CDR3 has 14 amino acids. The ends were cut back, 3 bases at V and 7 bases at J, with 15 bases in the middle. The germline gives CDR1 SGHVS, CDR2 FQNEAQ. For the CDR3, the DNA is TGTGCCAGCAGCTTCCTCGGCTCTATGGGTGGCTACACCTTC. It specifies CASSFLGSMGGYTF.

The J gene is TRBJ2-4, the V gene TRBV7-2; either TRBD1 or TRBD2 may fit D (5 bases each). In germline, CDR1 is SGHTA, CDR2 FQGNSA. This CDR3 is 15 amino acids long. The ends were cut back, 8 bases at V and 0 bases at J, with 14 bases in the middle. The CDR3 protein is CASGTPLLAKNIQYF. As DNA, the CDR3 is TGTGCCAGCGGGACCCCCCTACTAGCCAAAAACATTCAGTACTTC.

The chain couples TRBV25-1 to TRBJ2-7; 9 bases are shared with TRBD1. The trim removed 8 bases at V and 0 bases at J, leaving 8 bases unmatched. Germline V gene data show CDR1 as MGHDK and CDR2 as SYGVNS. This CDR3 is 15 amino acids long. CDR3 nucleotide sequence: TGTGCCAGCGGGGGGGGACAGGGAAACTCCTACGAGCAGTACTTC. Protein: CASGGGQGNSYEQYF.

V usage is TRBV10-3 and J usage is TRBJ2-7, with 14 nucleotides matching TRBD2. The V and J ends lost 6 bases and 1 base, in that order; junction bases with no gene match: 14. The CDR3 consists of 19 residues. Germline V lookup: CDR1 ENHRY, CDR2 SYGVKD. As DNA, the CDR3 is TGTGCCATCAGGGCAGGACTAGCGGGGGGACCACAGGCATCCTACGAGCAGTACTTC. It yields the protein CAIRAGLAGGPQASYEQYF.

This chain links TRBV7-8 with TRBJ1-6; D remains ambiguous. Germline V lookup: CDR1 SGHVS, CDR2 FQNEAQ. V gave up 1 base and J gave up 7 bases, with 5 bases separating them. The length of the CDR3 is 13 residues. The CDR3 is CASSLVQNSPLHF. CDR3 nucleotide sequence: TGTGCCAGCAGCTTAGTTCAAAATTCACCCCTCCACTTT. Based on the CDR3 plus reference TRBV7-8 and TRBJ1-6, the full variable domain is GAGVSQSPRYKVAKRGQDVALRCDPISGHVSLFWYQQALGQGPEFLTYFQNEAQLDKSGLPSDRFFAERPEGSVSTLKIQRTQQEDSAVYLCASSLVQNSPLHFGNGTRLTVT.

The gene calls are TRBV29-1 and TRBJ1-1; TRBD1 matches 9 bases. J gave up 3 bases and V 6 bases, and 11 bases lay outside the gene matches. The CDR3 consists of 15 residues. The germline gives CDR1 SQVTM, CDR2 ANQGSEA. The CDR3 loop is CSVGSQGAGYTEAFF. As DNA, the CDR3 is TGCAGCGTGGGGTCACAGGGGGCGGGGTACACTGAAGCTTTCTTT.

The chain combines TRBV19 with TRBJ2-1; D unclear. The germline CDR1 and CDR2 sequences are LNHDA and SQIVND (reference sequence). This CDR3 is built from 14 residues. V lost 9 bases and J 8 bases, leaving 20 bases between the germline ends. In DNA, the CDR3 is TGTGCCAGCTTGCCTCGGTTTGATGAGGATGAGCAGTTCTTC. As protein: CASLPRFDEDEQFF.

V and J are TRBV7-9 and TRBJ2-2; tentatively, D is TRBD1 (6 bases). CDR3 length: 16 amino acids. The ends were cut back, 5 bases at V and 2 bases at J, with 15 bases in the middle. From germline, CDR1 is SEHNR and CDR2 FQNEAQ (reference sequence). The CDR3 protein is CASSPLRDKNTGELFF. The CDR3 DNA reads TGTGCCAGCAGCCCGCTCCGGGACAAAAACACCGGGGAGCTGTTTTTT.

V and J are TRBV30 and TRBJ1-5; 10 bases are a match to TRBD1. V lost 2 bases, J lost 6 bases, and 16 bases stayed unmatched. Germline V lookup: CDR1 GTSNPN, CDR2 SVGIG (reference sequence). The CDR3 extends over 18 amino acids. Written as DNA, the CDR3 is TGTGCCTGGAGTCAGGGACAGGGGAAATTAAGTTTGGGTCAGCCCCAGCATTTT. Translated, it gives CAWSQGQGKLSLGQPQHF.

This rearrangement joins TRBV30 to TRBJ1-3, with 7 bases that match TRBD1. The CDR3 covers 15 residues. J lost 0 bases, V lost 2 bases, and 4 bases had no gene match. In germline, CDR1 is GTSNPN, CDR2 SVGIG (reference sequence). The CDR3 coding sequence is TGTGCCTGGAGTCCAGGGACAGCCTCTGGAAACACCATATATTTT. It specifies CAWSPGTASGNTIYF.

The J gene is TRBJ2-1, the V gene TRBV12-5, with D perhaps TRBD1 (6 bases). The length of the CDR3 is 17 residues. The germline V gene has CDR1 LGHNT and CDR2 FRNRAP. Deletions cut 0 bases from V and 0 bases from J, with 12 bases between. CDR3 DNA: TGTGCTAGTGGTTTGGTACTTGGGGGCAGCTCCTACAATGAGCAGTTCTTC. This gives the protein CASGLVLGGSSYNEQFF.

The CDR3 here is CASSLEGANTGELFF. The CDR3 DNA follows: TGCGCCAGCAGCTTGGAGGGGGCCAACACCGGGGAGCTGTTTTTT. V is TRBV5-1 and J is TRBJ2-2; 7 bases align to TRBD1. CDR3 length: 15 residues. Germline CDR1 and CDR2: SGHRS and YFSETQ. With V trimmed by 0 bases and J by 2 bases, 1 base remained unmatched.

The count of this clone is one. CDR3 bases: TGTGCCAGCAGCTTAGAAGGTGTCCCCAGCTACTATGGCTACACCTTC. This codes for CASSLEGVPSYYGYTF. The chain carries TRBV7-9 and TRBJ1-2; D is ambiguous. The CDR3 length is 16 residues. Between the trimmed V and J ends, which lost 1 base and 3 bases, there was a span of 15 bases. The germline V gene encodes CDR1 SEHNR and CDR2 FQNEAQ (reference sequence).